Presented here are 26 T cell receptor beta chains from one specimen sequenced in a study of blood T cell repertoires in COVID-19. Produced via immunoSEQ multiplex PCR; TCRdb's table is partial and in-frame only. The sample consists of about 260,000 clones, more than 85% of them appearing once. Sequencing was performed on peripheral blood. The origin of the receptors is a man younger than 35 with active or convalescent COVID-19.

The rearrangement uses TRBV27 and TRBJ2-1; no clear D gene. There are 15 residues in the CDR3. Germline lookup yields CDR1 MNHEY and CDR2 SMNVEV (reference sequence). V was cut by 2 bases and J by 2 bases, with 10 bases left in between. CDR3 DNA: TGTGCCAGCAGTTTAGGCGGTTCCCCCTACAATGAGCAGTTCTTC. It specifies CASSLGGSPYNEQFF.

The CDR3 sequence: CASSVAPGTEAFF. DNA of the CDR3: TGTGCCAGCAGCGTAGCGCCGGGGACTGAAGCTTTCTTT. V and J are TRBV9 and TRBJ1-1; no clear D. V was clipped by 0 bases and J by 5 bases, with 8 bases between them. This CDR3 is 13 amino acids long. Germline V gene data show CDR1 as SGDLS and CDR2 as YYNGEE.

This clone was seen once. V is TRBV3-1 (or the pseudogene TRBV3-2) and J is TRBJ2-7; 8 nucleotides match TRBD2. The CDR3 is made up of 15 amino acids. The trim removed 1 base at V and 2 bases at J, leaving 4 bases unmatched. Germline V lookup: CDR1 LGHDT, CDR2 YNNKEL (reference sequence). The CDR3 loop is CASSQGGLETYEQYF. As DNA, the CDR3 is TGTGCCAGCAGCCAAGGGGGACTAGAAACCTACGAGCAGTACTTC.

The chain couples TRBV6-5 to TRBJ1-6, with D tentatively TRBD1 (6 bases). Germline V gene data show CDR1 as MNHEY and CDR2 as SVGAGI. This CDR3 has 15 amino acids. Trimming shortened V by 7 bases and J by 9 bases, and 19 bases separated the two germline ends. The CDR3 here is CASTRAGDISSPLHF. CDR3 DNA sequence: TGTGCCAGCACTCGAGCGGGGGACATAAGTTCACCCCTCCACTTT.

This clone was seen at least ten times. The genes are TRBV5-5 and TRBJ1-1, with 8 bases that match TRBD1. Looked up from germline, CDR1 is SGHKS and CDR2 is YYEKEE (reference sequence). This CDR3 contains 17 residues. Trimming cost V 1 base and J 0 bases; bases outside gene matches: 8. CDR3 in amino acids: CASSLFGTGGVNTEAFF. DNA of the CDR3: TGTGCCAGCAGCTTGTTCGGGACAGGTGGGGTGAACACTGAAGCTTTCTTT. Based on the CDR3 plus reference TRBV5-5 and TRBJ1-1, the full variable domain is DAGVTQSPTHLIKTRGQQVTLRCSPISGHKSVSWYQQVLGQGPQFIFQYYEKEERGRGNFPDRFSARQFPNYSSELNVNALLLGDSALYLCASSLFGTGGVNTEAFFGQGTRLTVV.

This clone has just one count. The chain combines TRBV2 with TRBJ1-2, with D possibly TRBD1 on 6 matching bases. V was clipped by 9 bases and J by 3 bases, with 11 bases between them. The germline gives CDR1 SNHLY, CDR2 FYNNEI. There are 12 residues in the CDR3. CDR3: CASEQGDYGYTF. The DNA for the CDR3 is TGTGCCAGTGAACAGGGTGACTATGGCTACACCTTC.

The rearrangement uses TRBV24-1 and TRBJ2-7, with TRBD1 identical over 10 bases. Germline trimming cut 2 bases from V and 5 bases from J; bases unmatched to any gene: 2. Per germline, CDR1 KGHDR and CDR2 SFDVKD. This CDR3 spans 14 amino acids. The CDR3: CATSDWGQGNEQYF. DNA of the CDR3: TGTGCCACCAGTGATTGGGGACAGGGGAACGAGCAGTACTTC.

The chain carries TRBV7-2 and TRBJ2-7, with D tentatively TRBD2 (6 bases). V was shortened by 5 bases and J by 3 bases, with 14 bases between the two germline ends. The CDR3 covers 14 residues. Per the germline V gene, CDR1 is SGHTA and CDR2 is FQGNSA. DNA for the CDR3: TGTGCCAGCAGCGCGCGGGGCTGGTACTACGAGCAGTACTTC. This translates into CASSARGWYYEQYF.

The CDR3 nucleotides read TGCGCCAGCAGCCAAGGGAATTTGGGGCCGAGGGAGACCCAGTACTTC. Translated: CASSQGNLGPRETQYF. The V gene is TRBV4-1, the J gene TRBJ2-5, with D perhaps TRBD1 (5 bases). Germline loops: CDR1 MGHRA, CDR2 YSYEKL. V dropped 1 base and J dropped 5 bases, with 17 bases sitting between them. The CDR3 has 16 amino acids.

The chain has TRBV30 and TRBJ1-5; D remains ambiguous. CDR3 size: 15 residues. The germline V gene has CDR1 GTSNPN and CDR2 SVGIG (reference sequence). With 4 bases removed from V and 1 base from J, the gap between germline ends came to 14 bases. The CDR3 loop reads CAWKGEGVSNQPQHF. The CDR3, as DNA: TGTGCCTGGAAAGGAGAGGGTGTCAGCAATCAGCCCCAGCATTTT. The whole variable domain, filled in from reference TRBV30 and TRBJ1-5, reads SQTIHQWPATLVQPVGSPLSLECTVEGTSNPNLYWYRQAAGRGLQLLFYSVGIGQISSEVPQNLSASRPQDRQFILSSKKLLLSDSGFYLCAWKGEGVSNQPQHFGDGTRLSIL.

The CDR3 DNA sequence: TGTGCCAGCAGTCCGGACAGGGGGGACTATGGCTACACCTTC. Its protein product is CASSPDRGDYGYTF. V is TRBV27 and J is TRBJ1-2; TRBD1 aligns across 10 bases. The V gene end was trimmed by 5 bases and the J gene end by 3 bases; junction bases not matched to a gene: 3. Germline loops: CDR1 MNHEY, CDR2 SMNVEV (reference sequence). The CDR3 has 14 residues.

CDR3 residues: CASLNPTGYGYTF. CDR3 in DNA: TGTGCCAGCCTAAACCCGACGGGATATGGCTACACCTTC. V usage is TRBV7-9 and J usage is TRBJ1-2; no reliable D call. Germline V gene sequence: CDR1 SEHNR, CDR2 FQNEAQ (reference sequence). CDR3 length equals 13 residues. Deletions cut 8 bases from V and 5 bases from J, with 15 bases between.

The chain's CDR3 is CASSVFGGDASNEKLFF. The DNA for the CDR3 is TGTGCCAGCAGTGTATTTGGGGGGGACGCGAGTAATGAAAAACTGTTTTTT. The chain carries TRBV2 and TRBJ1-4; weak D call: TRBD1 (5 bases). CDR3 length equals 17 residues. Trimming shortened V by 4 bases and J by 4 bases, and 19 bases separated the two germline ends. The germline V gene has CDR1 SNHLY and CDR2 FYNNEI.

The V gene is TRBV10-1, the J gene TRBJ2-1, with a weak D call TRBD1 (6 bases). With 9 bases removed from V and 3 bases from J, the gap between germline ends came to 12 bases. The CDR3 extends over 13 amino acids. Looked up from germline, CDR1 is WNHNN and CDR2 is SYGVQD (reference sequence). CDR3 coding DNA: TGCGCCAGTGGGGTGGACAGCTACAATGAGCAGTTCTTC. Encoded protein: CASGVDSYNEQFF.

This chain links TRBV7-3 with TRBJ2-1, with a tentative D call TRBD1 (5 bases). Between the trimmed V and J ends, which lost 3 bases and 9 bases, there was a span of 12 bases. The germline CDR1 and CDR2 sequences are SGHTA and FQGTGA. This CDR3 contains 13 residues. The CDR3 sequence is CASSFLGDGEQFF. DNA for the CDR3: TGTGCCAGCAGCTTTTTAGGGGATGGTGAGCAGTTCTTC.

The rearrangement links TRBV10-3 to TRBJ2-5; 7 bases align to TRBD2. CDR3 length equals 13 residues. V was pared by 6 bases and J by 5 bases, with 6 bases of the junction left unmatched. CDR1 is ENHRY and CDR2 is SYGVKD in the germline V gene. CDR3 coding DNA: TGTGCCATCAGAGGACTAGAAGGGGAGACCCAGTACTTC. Translated: CAIRGLEGETQYF.

The chain combines TRBV7-3 with TRBJ2-1; TRBD2 agrees at 9 bases. The V segment lost 5 bases and the J segment 10 bases; nucleotides outside the gene matches: 12. Germline CDR1 is SGHTA and CDR2 is FQGTGA. CDR3 size: 15 residues. CDR3 residues: CASSLVASGEQEQFF. The DNA for the CDR3 is TGTGCCAGCAGCCTCGTCGCTAGCGGGGAACAGGAGCAGTTCTTC.

This chain connects TRBV7-6 to TRBJ2-3; tentatively, D is TRBD2 (5 bases). The V and J ends lost 1 base and 4 bases respectively, with 15 bases between them. CDR1 is SGHVS and CDR2 is FNYEAQ in the germline V gene. This CDR3 contains 16 residues. CDR3 coding DNA: TGTGCCAGCAGCTTAGTTCAGGCCAGAGCGGCAGATACGCAGTATTTT. It encodes CASSLVQARAADTQYF. Combining the CDR3 with reference TRBV7-6 and TRBJ2-3 gives the whole variable domain GAGVSQSPRYKVTKRGQDVALRCDPISGHVSLYWYRQALGQGPEFLTYFNYEAQQDKSGLPNDRFSAERPEGSISTLTIQRTEQRDSAMYRCASSLVQARAADTQYFGPGTRLTVL.

CDR3 sequence: CASSQHDRVGTGELFF. The CDR3 DNA sequence: TGCGCCAGCAGCCAACATGACAGGGTAGGAACCGGGGAGCTGTTTTTT. This chain connects TRBV4-1 to TRBJ2-2; 7 bases are shared with TRBD1. V trimming: 2 bases; J trimming: 5 bases; junction bases outside the gene matches: 8. The CDR3 extends over 16 amino acids. Germline loops: CDR1 MGHRA, CDR2 YSYEKL.

This chain joins TRBV3-1 (or the pseudogene TRBV3-2) and TRBJ2-7, with 7 bases aligning to TRBD2. The CDR3 is 13 residues long. From germline, CDR1 is LGHDT and CDR2 YNNKEL (reference sequence). The J segment lost 6 bases and the V segment lost 2 bases, leaving 4 bases of the junction unmatched. CDR3 nucleotides: TGTGCCAGCAGCCAACGATCGGGGGGCGAGCAGTACTTC. Translation gives CASSQRSGGEQYF.

The chain joins TRBV11-2 to TRBJ1-6; 8 positions match TRBD1. The V gene end was trimmed by 7 bases and the J gene end by 15 bases; junction bases not matched to a gene: 17. This CDR3 has 15 amino acids. Germline assignment: CDR1 SGHAT and CDR2 FQNNGV. In DNA form, the CDR3 reads TGTGCCAGCACCGGACCCCAGGGGGCTCGCGGTATCCTCCACTTT. It specifies CASTGPQGARGILHF.

The J gene is TRBJ2-1, the V gene TRBV18, with D possibly TRBD1 on 5 matching bases. The V gene lost 5 bases and the J gene lost 1 base, with 12 bases spanning the gap. The CDR3 spans 15 residues. Germline V gives CDR1 KGHSH, CDR2 LQKENI. CDR3 DNA: TGTGCCAGCTCAGCCAAGACAGAGTCCTACAATGAGCAGTTCTTC. It encodes CASSAKTESYNEQFF.

The V call is TRBV7-2, the J call TRBJ1-5; D is unresolved. V lost 2 bases and J lost 4, with 12 bases in between. Looked up from germline, CDR1 is SGHTA and CDR2 is FQGNSA. The CDR3 has 15 residues. CDR3 nucleotides: TGTGCCAGCAGCTTAATCCGGGAGGCTAATCAGCCCCAGCATTTT. Residues: CASSLIREANQPQHF.

The rearrangement uses TRBV5-1 and TRBJ1-2, with a weak D call TRBD1 (6 bases). Trimming took off 4 bases at V and 5 bases at J, with 9 bases between the two ends. The CDR3 is 12 amino acids. Germline values: CDR1 SGHRS, CDR2 YFSETQ. In DNA form, the CDR3 reads TGCGCCAGCAGCGTACAGGGTTATGGCTACACCTTC. Translating it yields CASSVQGYGYTF.

This clone came up once. V gene TRBV11-3 combines with J gene TRBJ2-1; TRBD1 matches at 9 bases. The CDR3 loop spans 15 amino acids. The germline gives CDR1 SGHNT, CDR2 YENEEA. V shed 2 bases and J 8 bases; nucleotides not matched to a gene: 7. CDR3 coding DNA: TGTGCCAGCAGCTTACCGGGACAGGGAAGGCATGAGCAGTTCTTC. It specifies CASSLPGQGRHEQFF.

This clone was seen at least ten times. This chain links TRBV28 with TRBJ2-1, with D perhaps matching TRBD1 (6 bases). Germline CDR1 is MDHEN and CDR2 is SYDVKM. The CDR3 spans 17 residues. Trimming pared 6 bases from V and 5 bases from J, leaving 23 bases between. The DNA of the CDR3 is TGTGCCAGCAGGACGGCGGTGGGGGCAGAATACGACAATGAGCAGTTCTTC. This encodes CASRTAVGAEYDNEQFF.